These T cell receptor beta chains were read from a single sample in a study of blood T cells in healthy people across ages. MiXCR, run by TCRdb on the 5' RACE reads, gives a single entry per CDR3 protein. The sample holds about 780,000 distinct CDR3 sequences, about 42% seen once. The sequenced material came from blood. The receptors were gathered from a man of 80 years or more in good health. CDR3s include the opening cysteine and the closing phenylalanine or tryptophan. Fields, in order: V gene, clone size, D gene, J gene, CDR3 length, CDR3 protein, CDR3 DNA. D genes are given only for firm matches. Rows may omit the clone size; those that give it use once, few, many or a size class.

V: TRBV10-2
size: .
D: TRBD1
J: TRBJ1-1
length: 16
CDR3: CASSEQGHWYATEAFF
DNA: TGCGCCAGCAGTGAACAGGGGCATTGGTACGCCACTGAAGCTTTCTTT

V: TRBV10-3
size: .
D: .
J: TRBJ2-3
length: 13
CDR3: CAINAAKTDTQYF
DNA: TGTGCCATCAATGCGGCGAAAACAGATACGCAGTATTTT

V: TRBV7-2
size: many
D: TRBD2
J: TRBJ2-3
length: 15
CDR3: CASSRTSDPTDTQYF
DNA: TGTGCCAGCAGCCGGACTAGCGACCCCACAGATACGCAGTATTTT

V: TRBV7-2
size: .
D: .
J: TRBJ2-7
length: 16
CDR3: CASSSPTGGLSYEQYF
DNA: TGTGCCAGCAGCTCACCCACTGGGGGGCTCTCCTACGAGCAGTACTTC

V: TRBV5-1
size: .
D: .
J: TRBJ1-2
length: 14
CDR3: CASSLGSLTRGYTF
DNA: TGCGCCAGCAGCTTGGGGTCGCTAACTAGAGGCTACACCTTC

V: TRBV20-1
size: .
D: .
J: TRBJ1-1
length: 13
CDR3: CSARQVLNTEAFF
DNA: TGCAGTGCTAGACAGGTACTGAACACTGAAGCTTTCTTT

V: TRBV7-2
size: .
D: .
J: TRBJ1-5
length: 16
CDR3: CASSLGRDLGGQPQHF
DNA: TGTGCCAGCAGCTTAGGTAGGGACCTCGGAGGGCAGCCCCAGCATTTT

V: TRBV5-4
size: few
D: .
J: TRBJ2-3
length: 16
CDR3: CASSLDTDIGADTQYF
DNA: TGTGCCAGCAGCTTGGATACGGACATAGGCGCAGATACGCAGTATTTT

V: TRBV3-1
size: many
D: .
J: TRBJ1-2
length: 14
CDR3: CASSQPHQFQGYTF
DNA: TGTGCCAGCAGCCAACCTCACCAGTTTCAAGGCTACACCTTC

V: TRBV7-6
size: many
D: TRBD2
J: TRBJ2-3
length: 16
CDR3: CASSPRTSGNTDTQYF
DNA: TGTGCCAGCAGCCCCCGGACTAGCGGGAACACAGATACGCAGTATTTT

V: TRBV12-3/TRBV12-4
size: .
D: .
J: TRBJ2-3
length: 16
CDR3: CASSLHGWGSTDTQYF
DNA: TGTGCCAGCAGCCTACACGGTTGGGGAAGCACAGATACGCAGTATTTT

V: TRBV4-1
size: .
D: TRBD2
J: TRBJ2-7
length: 16
CDR3: CASSQGAGGGFYEQYF
DNA: TGCGCCAGCAGCCAAGGAGCCGGGGGGGGCTTCTACGAGCAGTACTTC

V: TRBV14
size: .
D: .
J: TRBJ1-5
length: 13
CDR3: CASSLQTGMPQHF
DNA: TGTGCCAGCAGCCTGCAGACGGGGATGCCCCAGCATTTT

V: TRBV6-4
size: few
D: .
J: TRBJ2-1
length: 16
CDR3: CASSDSKESSYNEQFF
DNA: TGTGCCAGCAGTGACTCGAAGGAAAGCTCCTACAATGAGCAGTTCTTC

V: TRBV25-1
size: few
D: .
J: TRBJ2-7
length: 17
CDR3: CASSESPTALSSYEQYF
DNA: TGTGCCAGCAGTGAATCCCCCACAGCGCTTAGCTCCTACGAGCAGTACTTC

V: TRBV11-2
size: many
D: .
J: TRBJ2-7
length: 14
CDR3: CASSFVGLGNEQYF
DNA: TGTGCCAGCAGCTTTGTTGGTCTAGGCAACGAGCAGTACTTC

V: TRBV5-1
size: .
D: TRBD2
J: TRBJ2-1
length: 15
CDR3: CASSLSSGGAREQFF
DNA: TGCGCCAGCAGCTTATCTAGCGGGGGGGCCCGGGAGCAGTTCTTC

V: TRBV29-1
size: .
D: .
J: TRBJ2-4
length: 12
CDR3: CSVKRAPYGQYF
DNA: TGCAGCGTTAAGAGGGCTCCCTACGGGCAGTACTTC

V: TRBV28
size: few
D: TRBD1
J: TRBJ2-1
length: 14
CDR3: CASSLLGTGNEQFF
DNA: TGTGCCAGCAGTTTATTGGGGACAGGGAATGAGCAGTTCTTC

V: TRBV5-1
size: .
D: TRBD1
J: TRBJ2-1
length: 16
CDR3: CASSLQGEKVYNEQFF
DNA: TGCGCCAGCAGCTTACAGGGGGAAAAGGTCTACAATGAGCAGTTCTTC

V: TRBV28
size: many
D: .
J: TRBJ2-7
length: 12
CDR3: CASSRAVYEQYF
DNA: TGTGCCAGCAGTCGGGCGGTTTACGAGCAGTACTTC

V: TRBV29-1
size: .
D: TRBD1
J: TRBJ1-4
length: 18
CDR3: CSVEFGTGPRGANEKLFF
DNA: TGCAGCGTTGAATTCGGGACAGGGCCTAGGGGGGCTAATGAAAAACTGTTTTTT

V: TRBV29-1
size: .
D: TRBD2
J: TRBJ2-1
length: 13
CDR3: CSTRLAGQYEQFF
DNA: TGCAGCACCCGACTAGCGGGACAATACGAGCAGTTCTTC

V: TRBV7-2
size: many
D: TRBD1
J: TRBJ2-7
length: 14
CDR3: CASSLLDRGYEQYF
DNA: TGTGCCAGCAGCTTATTGGACAGGGGCTACGAGCAGTACTTC

V: TRBV28
size: .
D: .
J: TRBJ2-7
length: 16
CDR3: CASSSRLGSSSYEQYF
DNA: TGTGCCAGCAGTTCTCGCCTTGGGTCGAGCTCCTACGAGCAGTACTTC

V: TRBV3-1
size: .
D: .
J: TRBJ1-5
length: 16
CDR3: CASSQEPQYSNQPQHF
DNA: TGTGCCAGCAGCCAAGAGCCACAGTATAGCAATCAGCCCCAGCATTTT

V: TRBV19
size: .
D: .
J: TRBJ2-2
length: 16
CDR3: CASSIASGSNTGELFF
DNA: TGTGCCAGTAGTATAGCAAGCGGGTCGAACACCGGGGAGCTGTTTTTT

V: TRBV7-9
size: .
D: .
J: TRBJ1-2
length: 15
CDR3: CASSPVGTGPYGYTF
DNA: TGTGCCAGCAGCCCAGTCGGCACAGGGCCCTATGGCTACACCTTC

V: TRBV7-2
size: .
D: .
J: TRBJ2-1
length: 12
CDR3: CASSPQHGEQFF
DNA: TGTGCCAGCAGCCCCCAGCATGGCGAGCAGTTCTTC

V: TRBV9
size: .
D: .
J: TRBJ2-3
length: 14
CDR3: CASSGGTTTDTQYF
DNA: TGTGCCAGCAGCGGCGGGACCACCACAGATACGCAGTATTTT

V: TRBV29-1
size: many
D: .
J: TRBJ1-5
length: 14
CDR3: CSVVIRGSNQPQHF
DNA: TGCAGCGTTGTGATCAGGGGAAGCAATCAGCCCCAGCATTTT

V: TRBV7-9
size: .
D: .
J: TRBJ2-7
length: 15
CDR3: CASSLAGAFSYEQYF
DNA: TGTGCCAGCAGCTTAGCCGGGGCCTTCTCCTACGAGCAGTACTTC

V: TRBV18
size: few
D: TRBD2
J: TRBJ2-1
length: 17
CDR3: CASSLQGAGGPYNEQFF
DNA: TGTGCCAGCTCACTACAGGGAGCGGGAGGGCCTTACAATGAGCAGTTCTTC

V: TRBV12-3/TRBV12-4
size: .
D: .
J: TRBJ2-3
length: 15
CDR3: CASVSGDYSTDTQYF
DNA: TGTGCCAGCGTCAGCGGAGACTATAGCACAGATACGCAGTATTTT

V: TRBV20-1
size: .
D: .
J: TRBJ1-2
length: 11
CDR3: CSATRGGGYTF
DNA: TGCAGTGCCACACGCGGGGGCGGCTACACCTTC

V: TRBV20-1
size: .
D: .
J: TRBJ2-7
length: 12
CDR3: CSANRGPPEQYF
DNA: TGCAGTGCTAACCGGGGCCCACCCGAGCAGTACTTC